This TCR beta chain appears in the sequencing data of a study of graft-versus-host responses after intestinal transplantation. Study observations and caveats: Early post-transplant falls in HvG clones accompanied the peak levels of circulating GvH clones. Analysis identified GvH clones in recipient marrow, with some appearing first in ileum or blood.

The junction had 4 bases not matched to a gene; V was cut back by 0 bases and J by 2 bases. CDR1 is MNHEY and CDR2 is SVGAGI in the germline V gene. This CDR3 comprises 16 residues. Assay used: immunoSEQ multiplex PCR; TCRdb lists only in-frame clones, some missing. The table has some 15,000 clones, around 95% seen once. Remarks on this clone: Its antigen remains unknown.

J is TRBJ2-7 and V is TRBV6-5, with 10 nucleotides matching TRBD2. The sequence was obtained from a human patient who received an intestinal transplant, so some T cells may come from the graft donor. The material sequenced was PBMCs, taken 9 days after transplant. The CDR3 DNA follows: TGTGCCAGCAGTTACTCGACTAGCGGGTTCCCCTACGAGCAGTACTTC. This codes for CASSYSTSGFPYEQYF.